This T cell receptor (beta chain) is from a study of spatial heterogeneity in lung cancer. Regarding the study as a whole: Counts that tracked tumor mutation counts were those of expanded intratumoral alpha and beta TCRs.

The V and J ends lost 3 bases and 2 bases respectively, with 7 bases between them. Germline CDR1 is LNHDA and CDR2 is SQIVND (reference sequence). The CDR3 runs 14 residues. TCRdb called the 5' RACE reads again in MiXCR, with one record for every CDR3 protein. The repertoire holds 2,700 or so distinct CDR3 sequences, about 1.4% seen once, with roughly a tenth in the top ten. Judged by abundance, this clonotype is medium-sized. Its specificity is unknown. Time point here: sample taken at primary tumor resection. The specimen was lung tumor tissue, collected at surgery. The TCR was taken from a male donor with early-stage non-small cell lung cancer. This chain links TRBV19 with TRBJ2-2; D might be TRBD2 (5 bases). The CDR3 DNA follows: TGTGCCAGTAGTATCAGCGGTAACACCGGGGAGCTGTTTTTT. This gives the protein CASSISGNTGELFF.